This T cell receptor beta chain was obtained from a study of blood T cell repertoires in COVID-19. About the research overall: Sites across the United States, Italy and Spain contributed samples from acute and convalescent COVID-19.

Under the authors' procedure: Amplification of reference gene primers provided the estimated nucleated cell counts. TCRdb's copy holds only in-frame clones and misses some; the assay was immunoSEQ multiplex PCR. V and J calls and clone size are given by that table; D and trimming were obtained from the DNA. This table holds more than 85,000 clones, approximately 87% found once. Turning to this clone: The CDR3 does not end in the conserved phenylalanine or tryptophan, so this is likely a read error. Because the CDR3's place on the DNA is in doubt, the DNA is left out and the CDR3 is given as listed by TCRdb.

Looked up from germline, CDR1 is LNHDA and CDR2 is SQIVND (reference sequence). 16 amino acids form the CDR3, both terminal residues included. The chain recombines TRBV19 with TRBJ1-1. The clonotype was recovered from a woman aged 45-59 years with acute or convalescent COVID-19. The sample taken for sequencing was peripheral blood. The CDR3 here is CASSNIFLAAAAFHRL.